The 22 T cell receptor beta chains given below trace back to one sample, sequenced in a study of vaccination and CD4 T cells after COVID-19. Treatment meaning: approximately nine-day PBMC culture with coronavirus spike peptide pools or control peptides (ViraFEST assay). Their target antigens are unknown. Cultured CD4+ T-cell DNA underwent Oncomine TCR Beta short-read sequencing. TCRdb processed the PCR reads anew with MiXCR; each CDR3 protein has one entry. The profile covers some 26,000 distinct CDR3 sequences, with approximately 50% appearing a single time and 28% taken by the ten largest. The source was CD4+ T cells from blood, cultured in vitro, collected before SARS-CoV-2 vaccination. All receptors come from a human donor who received a COVID-19 vaccine.

The chain joins TRBV6-5 to TRBJ2-7, with 11 nucleotides matching TRBD2. The CDR3 has 15 residues. The trim removed 4 bases at V and 3 bases at J, leaving 5 bases unmatched. Per germline, CDR1 MNHEY and CDR2 SVGAGI. The CDR3 is CASSLLAGDIYEQYF. The CDR3 nucleotides are TGTGCCAGCAGTTTACTAGCGGGGGACATCTACGAGCAGTACTTC.

This CDR3 reads CASTTPSLYLNEQFF. Here the CDR3 DNA reads TGTGCCAGCACCACCCCCTCCTTATACCTTAATGAGCAGTTCTTC. V usage is TRBV12-3 or TRBV12-4 and J usage is TRBJ2-1; D gene ambiguous. Trimming removed 7 bases at V and 7 bases at J, with 20 bases between. The CDR3 loop spans 15 amino acids.

This chain uses TRBV21-1 with TRBJ2-1; the table calls TRBD2, which could not be checked here. TRBV21-1 is a known pseudogene. The CDR3 runs 16 residues. The CDR3: CASSHPPGRNYNEQFF. CDR3 DNA sequence: TGTGCCAGCAGCCACCCCCCAGGGAGGAACTACAATGAGCAGTTCTTC.

The chain joins TRBV6-2 or TRBV6-3 to TRBJ2-5, with 11 nucleotides matching TRBD1. From germline, CDR1 is MNHEY and CDR2 SVGEGT. CDR3 length: 17 residues. V lost 5 bases and J lost 0; bases outside the gene matches: 8. The CDR3 DNA sequence: TGTGCCAGCAGTCGCCCAAGGGACAGGGGGTACCAAGAGACCCAGTACTTC. This translates into CASSRPRDRGYQETQYF.

This clonotype was seen more than once but under ten times. The DNA for the CDR3 is TGCGCCAGCAGTGAACGCAGGGGGCTTAGAGAGACCCAGTACTTC. This encodes CASSERRGLRETQYF. V gene TRBV10-1 combines with J gene TRBJ2-5; 8 nucleotides line up with TRBD1. The CDR3 is 15 residues long. Per the germline V gene, CDR1 is WNHNN and CDR2 is SYGVQD (reference sequence). The V gene end was trimmed by 3 bases and the J gene end by 4 bases; junction bases not matched to a gene: 7.

A few counts support this clonotype. The DNA of the CDR3 is TGTGCCAGCAGTGGGGGGATCCTGGAAAATTCACCCCTCCACTTT. Translation: CASSGGILENSPLHF. J is TRBJ1-6 and V is TRBV2, with D perhaps TRBD1 (5 bases). Germline-derived CDR1 and CDR2 are SNHLY and FYNNEI. V was cut by 4 bases and J by 7 bases, with 14 bases left in between. The CDR3 runs to 15 residues. The full variable domain, with the rest looked up from reference TRBV2 and TRBJ1-6, is EPEVTQTPSHQVTQMGQEVILRCVPISNHLYFYWYRQILGQKVEFLVSFYNNEISEKSEIFDDQFSVERPDGSNFTLKIRSTKLEDSAMYFCASSGGILENSPLHFGNGTRLTVT.

V and J are TRBV30 and TRBJ1-1; D is perhaps TRBD1 (5 bases). Trimming pared 3 bases from V and 3 bases from J, leaving 8 bases between. CDR1 is GTSNPN and CDR2 is SVGIG in the germline V gene (reference sequence). CDR3 length: 12 residues. This chain's CDR3 is CAWRLGDTEAFF. DNA for the CDR3: TGTGCCTGGAGGTTAGGGGACACTGAAGCTTTCTTT.

The chain carries TRBV20-1 and TRBJ2-5; no clear D gene. Trimming cost V 3 bases and J 6 bases, with 14 bases left between them. The CDR3 loop spans 13 amino acids. The germline V gene has CDR1 DFQATT and CDR2 SNEGSKA (reference sequence). CDR3 residues: CSASSPPLQTQYF. The CDR3 nucleotides read TGCAGTGCTAGCAGCCCCCCGCTTCAGACCCAGTACTTC.

The chain carries TRBV2 and TRBJ2-2; D uncertain. CDR3 length: 13 residues. V was clipped by 6 bases and J by 1 base, with 6 bases between them. Germline CDR1 SNHLY, CDR2 FYNNEI. CDR3 nucleotide sequence: TGTGCCAGCAGGTACGGGAACACCGGGGAGCTGTTTTTT. Its translation is CASRYGNTGELFF.

Of note for this clonotype: A junction end diverges from the germline sequence, so it may reflect a read error. V and J are TRBV6-1 and TRBJ1-1; 7 bases fit TRBD1. In germline, CDR1 is MNHNS, CDR2 SASEGT. The CDR3 loop spans 18 amino acids. The CDR3 DNA reads TGCGCCAGCAGTGAGTCTCCCGTCATTCCGACAGGGACCCCTGAAGCTTTCTTT. Residues: CASSESPVIPTGTPEAFF.

In its sample, this clonotype was seen a few times. The rearrangement joins TRBV24-1 to TRBJ2-3; 16 nucleotides align to TRBD2. V lost 5 bases and J lost 4; bases outside the gene matches: 2. CDR3 length equals 16 residues. CDR1 is KGHDR, CDR2 SFDVKD, per germline. The CDR3 DNA is TGTGCCACCAGTGTGGGGACTAGCGGGGGGGCAGATACGCAGTATTTT. Translated, it gives CATSVGTSGGADTQYF.

This rearrangement joins TRBV7-2 to TRBJ1-2, with D unresolved. CDR1 is SGHTA, CDR2 FQGNSA, per germline. The CDR3 consists of 13 residues. Between the trimmed V and J ends, which lost 1 base and 3 bases, there was a span of 6 bases. The CDR3 loop reads CASSLEDYYGYTF. The CDR3 DNA reads TGTGCCAGCAGCTTAGAAGATTACTATGGCTACACCTTC.

This clonotype has more than one count but fewer than ten. The V call is TRBV27, the J call TRBJ2-2, with 10 bases aligning to TRBD1. Germline CDR1 MNHEY, CDR2 SMNVEV (reference sequence). Unmatched junction bases numbered 3, after V lost 6 bases and J lost 5 bases. The CDR3 is 14 amino acids. The CDR3 here is CASRGTGVTGELFF. In nucleotides, the CDR3 is TGTGCCAGCAGAGGGACAGGGGTAACCGGGGAGCTGTTTTTT.

This clonotype was found a few times. The rearrangement links TRBV12-3 or TRBV12-4 to TRBJ1-2; TRBD1 might be the D (5 bases). This CDR3 has 13 amino acids. Trimming shortened V by 7 bases and J by 3 bases, and 12 bases separated the two germline ends. The CDR3: CASNEGSYYGYTF. For the CDR3, the DNA is TGTGCCAGCAACGAGGGGTCATACTATGGCTACACCTTC.

V and J are TRBV2 and TRBJ2-5, with D maybe TRBD1 (5 bases). CDR1 is SNHLY, CDR2 FYNNEI, per germline. The CDR3 has 12 residues. The V gene lost 4 bases and the J gene lost 4 bases, with 7 bases spanning the gap. CDR3 nucleotides: TGTGCCAGCAGTGCAGGGCGAGAGACCCAGTACTTC. Amino acids: CASSAGRETQYF.

The chain links TRBV15 to TRBJ2-7, with a possible D match to TRBD1 (6 bases). V gave up 0 bases and J gave up 2 bases, with 11 bases separating them. The germline gives CDR1 LNHNV, CDR2 YYDKDF (reference sequence). This CDR3 comprises 15 residues. CDR3 nucleotides: TGTGCCACCAGCAGAGATACAGGGCCCACCTACGAGCAGTACTTC. Amino acid sequence: CATSRDTGPTYEQYF.

The rearrangement joins TRBV12-3 or TRBV12-4 to TRBJ2-1; 14 nucleotides match TRBD2. The CDR3 runs to 16 residues. V lost 3 bases to trimming and J lost 6 bases; unmatched junction nucleotides: 4. The CDR3 DNA reads TGTGCCAGCAGTTTCGCCGGGACTAGCGGGGGCAATGAGCAGTTCTTC. It codes for CASSFAGTSGGNEQFF.

The V call is TRBV15, the J call TRBJ1-2, with TRBD1 as a possible D gene (5 bases). CDR3 size: 15 residues. From germline, CDR1 is LNHNV and CDR2 YYDKDF (reference sequence). V gave up 0 bases and J gave up 3 bases, with 11 bases separating them. For the CDR3, the DNA is TGTGCCACCAGCAGAGATTTTAGCAGGGACTATGGCTACACCTTC. Its translation: CATSRDFSRDYGYTF.

The chain joins TRBV10-1 to TRBJ2-5, with TRBD1 matching over 8 bases. V trimming: 3 bases; J trimming: 5 bases; junction bases outside the gene matches: 11. Germline CDR1 and CDR2: WNHNN and SYGVQD (reference sequence). The CDR3 covers 16 residues. CDR3 residues: CASSEGTGGEWETQYF. CDR3 in DNA: TGCGCCAGCAGTGAAGGAACAGGGGGTGAATGGGAGACCCAGTACTTC.

A note on this clonotype: The junction departs from the called germline gene at one end, perhaps through a read error. This sequence joins TRBV5-3 and TRBJ1-2; TRBD1 is a possible D gene (6 bases). TRBV5-3 carries the ORF label, with uncertain function. The CDR3 is 15 residues long. The CDR3 is CASSLFRGVLYGYTF. The CDR3 coding sequence is TGTGCCAGCAGCTTGTTTAGGGGGGTTCTGTATGGCTACACCTTC.

CDR3 nucleotide sequence: TGTGCCAGCAGCTTAGCGGTAGCTAGTAACATTCAGTACTTC. Encoded protein: CASSLAVASNIQYF. V is TRBV7-9 and J is TRBJ2-4; no firm D call. V lost 0 bases and J 7 bases, leaving 10 bases between the germline ends. The germline CDR1 and CDR2 sequences are SEHNR and FQNEAQ (reference sequence). The CDR3 contains 14 residues.

This clonotype was observed once. The chain recombines TRBV1 with TRBJ2-3; the D call in the table, TRBD2, was not verified against the DNA. TRBV1 is a known pseudogene. The CDR3 is made up of 16 amino acids. Here the CDR3 reads CTSRYRGDYSTDTRYF. DNA of the CDR3: TGCACCAGCAGGTATCGCGGGGATTATAGCACAGATACGCGGTATTTT.